The clone carrying this T cell receptor beta chain showed up many times. Its specificity is not known. This CDR3 spans 16 amino acids. Germline V gene lookup returns CDR1 SEHNR and CDR2 FQNEAQ (reference sequence). The J segment lost 4 bases and the V segment lost 2 bases, leaving 6 bases of the junction unmatched. Unique molecular identifiers were added to individual cDNA molecules. TCRdb processed the 5' RACE reads anew with MiXCR; each CDR3 protein has one entry. The sample has just over 95,000 distinct CDR3 sequences, approximately 11% seen once. This entry belongs to a study of early T cells in non-severe SARS-CoV-2 infection. Study overall: Bulk RNA from unsorted whole blood was sequenced; chains were unpaired. The study's findings and limits: VDJdb matching favored anti-spike CD8 responses, missing private and CD4 specificities.

The specimen comprised whole blood, sampled at baseline. The V call is TRBV7-9, the J call TRBJ2-3; TRBD2 matches at 10 bases. The TCR comes from an adult who was a healthcare worker with PCR-confirmed SARS-CoV-2 infection or an uninfected control (not recorded which). The CDR3 coding sequence is TGTGCCAGCAGCTTAATCCTAGCGGGGGTGTCAGATACGCAGTATTTT. This translates into CASSLILAGVSDTQYF.